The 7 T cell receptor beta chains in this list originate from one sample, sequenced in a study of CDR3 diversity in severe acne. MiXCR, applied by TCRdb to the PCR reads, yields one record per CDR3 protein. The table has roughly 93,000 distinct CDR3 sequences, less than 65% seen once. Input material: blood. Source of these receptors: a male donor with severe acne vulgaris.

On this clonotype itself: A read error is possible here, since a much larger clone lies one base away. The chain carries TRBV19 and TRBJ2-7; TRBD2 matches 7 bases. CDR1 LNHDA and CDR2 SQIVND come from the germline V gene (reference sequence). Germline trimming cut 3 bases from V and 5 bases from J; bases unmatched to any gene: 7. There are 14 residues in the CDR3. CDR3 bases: TGTGCCAGTAGTATTTCGCGGGAGCAGGACGAGCAGTACGTC. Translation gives CASSISREQDEQYV.

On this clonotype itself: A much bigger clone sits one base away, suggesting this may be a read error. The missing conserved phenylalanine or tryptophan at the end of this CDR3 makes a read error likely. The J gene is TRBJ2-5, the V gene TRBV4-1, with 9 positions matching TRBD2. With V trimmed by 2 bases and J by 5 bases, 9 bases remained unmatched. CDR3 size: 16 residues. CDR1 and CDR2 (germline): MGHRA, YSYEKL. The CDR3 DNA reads TGCGCCAGCAGCCAATTTGTTAGCGGGAGCCGGGAGACCCAGTACTCC. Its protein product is CASSQFVSGSRETQYS.

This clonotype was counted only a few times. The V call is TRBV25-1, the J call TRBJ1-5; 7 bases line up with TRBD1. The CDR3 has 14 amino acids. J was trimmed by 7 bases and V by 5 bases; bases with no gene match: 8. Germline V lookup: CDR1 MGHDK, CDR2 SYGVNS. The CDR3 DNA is TGTGCCAGCAGTCGACAGGGACGGGACCAGCCCCAGCATTTT. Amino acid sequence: CASSRQGRDQPQHF.

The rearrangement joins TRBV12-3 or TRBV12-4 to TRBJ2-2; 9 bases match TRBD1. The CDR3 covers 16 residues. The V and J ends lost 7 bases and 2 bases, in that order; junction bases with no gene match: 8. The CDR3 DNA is TGTGCCAGCAACAGAGCGGGACAGGGAAACACCGGGGAGCTGTTTTTT. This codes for CASNRAGQGNTGELFF.

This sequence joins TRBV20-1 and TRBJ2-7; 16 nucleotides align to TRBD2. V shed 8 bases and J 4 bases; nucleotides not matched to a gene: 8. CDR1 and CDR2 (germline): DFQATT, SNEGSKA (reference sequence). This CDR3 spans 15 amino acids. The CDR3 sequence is CSSGTSGRAWYEQYF. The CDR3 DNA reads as TGCAGTTCCGGGACTAGCGGGAGGGCCTGGTACGAGCAGTACTTC.

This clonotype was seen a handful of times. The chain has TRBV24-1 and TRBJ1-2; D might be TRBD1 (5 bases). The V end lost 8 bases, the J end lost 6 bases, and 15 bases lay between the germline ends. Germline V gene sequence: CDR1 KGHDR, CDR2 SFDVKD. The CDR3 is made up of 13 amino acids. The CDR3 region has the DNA TGTGCCACCATCTACGGGGGAACGAATGGCTACACCTTC. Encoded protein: CATIYGGTNGYTF.

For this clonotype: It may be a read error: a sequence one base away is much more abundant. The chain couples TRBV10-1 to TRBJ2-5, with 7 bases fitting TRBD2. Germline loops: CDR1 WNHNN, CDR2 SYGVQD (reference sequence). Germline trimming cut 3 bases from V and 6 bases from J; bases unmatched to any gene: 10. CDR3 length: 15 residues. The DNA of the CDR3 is TGCGCCAGCAGTGAACGAGCGGGATTAACGAAGACCCAGTACTTC. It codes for CASSERAGLTKTQYF.